This T cell receptor (beta chain) derives from a study of shared clonotypes between healthy human individuals. The study, taken as a whole, reports: Incompleteness in sorted-subset sequencing, despite large depth, was shown by rarefaction. Naive subsets, compared against memory subsets, generally had larger estimated richness values.

The repertoire was sequenced with immunoSEQ multiplex PCR; TCRdb's copy has only in-frame clones and lacks some. The table has around 2.5 million clones, roughly 93% seen once; the top ten hold 0.35% to 0.45%. Germline V lookup: CDR1 KGHSH, CDR2 LQKENI. Trimming left V 2 bases short and J 6 bases short, with 8 bases between. CDR3 size: 12 residues. For this clone: Its target is unknown.

The sequence derives from a man in his late teens or twenties in good health. Some clones in this sample may be carry-over from other donors' samples. The sample comprised naive CD4+ T cells from PBMCs. Sample subset: CD45RA+ positively selected. The V call is TRBV18, the J call TRBJ2-7, with D unresolved. CDR3 in amino acids: CASSPEDAEQYF. CDR3 coding DNA: TGTGCCAGCTCACCAGAGGACGCCGAGCAGTACTTC.